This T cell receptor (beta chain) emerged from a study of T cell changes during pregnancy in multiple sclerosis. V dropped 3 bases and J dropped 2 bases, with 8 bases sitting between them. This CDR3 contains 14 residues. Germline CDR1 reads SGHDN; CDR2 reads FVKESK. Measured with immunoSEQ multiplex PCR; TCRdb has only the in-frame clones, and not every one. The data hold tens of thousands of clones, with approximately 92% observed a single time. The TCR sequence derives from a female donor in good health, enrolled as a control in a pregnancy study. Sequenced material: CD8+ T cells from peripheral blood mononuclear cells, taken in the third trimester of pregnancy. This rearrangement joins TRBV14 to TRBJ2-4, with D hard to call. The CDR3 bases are TGTGCCAGCAGCCAGCCCGGGTCCAAAAACATTCAGTACTTC. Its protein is CASSQPGSKNIQYF.